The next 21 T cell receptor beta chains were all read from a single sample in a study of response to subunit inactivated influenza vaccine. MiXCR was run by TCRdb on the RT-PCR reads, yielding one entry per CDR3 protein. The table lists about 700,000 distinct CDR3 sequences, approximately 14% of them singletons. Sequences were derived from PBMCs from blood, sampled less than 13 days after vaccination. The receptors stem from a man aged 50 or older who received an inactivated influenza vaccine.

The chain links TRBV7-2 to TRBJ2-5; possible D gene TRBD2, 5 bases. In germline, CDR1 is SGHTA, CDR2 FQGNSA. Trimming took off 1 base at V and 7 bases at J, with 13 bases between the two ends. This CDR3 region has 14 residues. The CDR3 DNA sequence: TGTGCCAGCAGCTTAGATTACGGACTCCGGACCCAGTACTTC. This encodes CASSLDYGLRTQYF.

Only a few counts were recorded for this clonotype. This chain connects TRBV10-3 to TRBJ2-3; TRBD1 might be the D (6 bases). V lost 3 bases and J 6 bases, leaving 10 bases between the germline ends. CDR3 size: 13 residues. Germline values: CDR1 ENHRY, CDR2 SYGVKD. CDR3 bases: TGTGCCATCAGTGAACAGGGTAGTGATACGCAGTATTTT. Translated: CAISEQGSDTQYF.

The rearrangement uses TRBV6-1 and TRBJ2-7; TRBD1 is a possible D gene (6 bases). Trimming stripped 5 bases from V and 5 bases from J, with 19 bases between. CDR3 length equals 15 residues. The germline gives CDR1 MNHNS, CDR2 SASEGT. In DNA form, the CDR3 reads TGTGCCAGCAGTCTCCGGCGACAGGAGCTCCACGAGCAGTACTTC. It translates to CASSLRRQELHEQYF.

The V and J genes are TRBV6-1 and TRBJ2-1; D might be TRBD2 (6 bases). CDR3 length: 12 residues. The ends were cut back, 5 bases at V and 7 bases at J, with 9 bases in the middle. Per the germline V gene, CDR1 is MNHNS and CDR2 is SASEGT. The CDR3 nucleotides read TGTGCCAGCAGTTGGGGGGATAATGAGCAGTTCTTC. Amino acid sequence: CASSWGDNEQFF.

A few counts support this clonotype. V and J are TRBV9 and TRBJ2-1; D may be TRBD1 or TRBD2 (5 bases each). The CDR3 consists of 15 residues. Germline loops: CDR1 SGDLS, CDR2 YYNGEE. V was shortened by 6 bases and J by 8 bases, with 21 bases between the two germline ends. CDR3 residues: CASNAPLTGTDEQFF. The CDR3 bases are TGTGCCAGCAACGCCCCGCTGACTGGGACGGATGAGCAGTTCTTC. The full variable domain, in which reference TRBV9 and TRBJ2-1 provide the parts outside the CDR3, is DSGVTQTPKHLITATGQRVTLRCSPRSGDLSVYWYQQSLDQGLQFLIQYYNGEERAKGNILERFSAQQFPDLHSELNLSSLELGDSALYFCASNAPLTGTDEQFFGPGTRLTVL.

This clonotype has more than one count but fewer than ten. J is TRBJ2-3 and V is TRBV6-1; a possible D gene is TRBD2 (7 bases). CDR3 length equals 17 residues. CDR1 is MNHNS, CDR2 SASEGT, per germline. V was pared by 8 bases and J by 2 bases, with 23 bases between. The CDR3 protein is CASFRGSRGGPTDTQYF. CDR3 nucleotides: TGTGCCAGCTTTCGCGGTTCGAGGGGGGGACCCACAGATACGCAGTATTTT.

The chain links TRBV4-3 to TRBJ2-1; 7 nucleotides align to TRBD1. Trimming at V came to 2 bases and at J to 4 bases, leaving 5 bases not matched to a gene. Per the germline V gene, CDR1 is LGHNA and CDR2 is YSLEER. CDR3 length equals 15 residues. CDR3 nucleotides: TGCGCCAGCAGCCAATCCGGGACAGTGTACAATGAGCAGTTCTTC. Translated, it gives CASSQSGTVYNEQFF.

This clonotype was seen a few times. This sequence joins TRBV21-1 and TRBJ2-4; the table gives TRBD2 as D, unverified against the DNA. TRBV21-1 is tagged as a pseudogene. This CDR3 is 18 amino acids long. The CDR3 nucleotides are TGTGCCAGCAGCAAAAAAGCTCGGCTAGACGTGGCCAAAAACATTCAGTACTTC. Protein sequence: CASSKKARLDVAKNIQYF.

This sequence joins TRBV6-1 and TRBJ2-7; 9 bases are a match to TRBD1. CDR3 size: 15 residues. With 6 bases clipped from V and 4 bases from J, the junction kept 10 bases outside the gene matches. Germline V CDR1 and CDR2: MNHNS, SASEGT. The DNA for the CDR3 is TGTGCCAGCAGAAAACAGGGGGCGCAGTCTTACGAGCAGTACTTC. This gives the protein CASRKQGAQSYEQYF.

This chain's CDR3 is CASSLVLANSYEQYF. The DNA for the CDR3 is TGTGCCAGCAGCTTAGTACTAGCTAACTCCTACGAGCAGTACTTC. This chain links TRBV11-2 with TRBJ2-7, with D possibly matching TRBD2 (6 bases). Trimming stripped 1 base from V and 0 bases from J, with 10 bases between. The CDR3 contains 15 residues. In germline, CDR1 is SGHAT, CDR2 FQNNGV.

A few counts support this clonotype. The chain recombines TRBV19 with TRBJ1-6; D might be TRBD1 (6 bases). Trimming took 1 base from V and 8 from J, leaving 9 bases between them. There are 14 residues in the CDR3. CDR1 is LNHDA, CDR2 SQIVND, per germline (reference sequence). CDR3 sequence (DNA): TGTGCCAGTAGTATAGGTGGGGGCCATTCACCCCTCCACTTT. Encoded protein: CASSIGGGHSPLHF.

The CDR3 spells CASSLRARGPNTGELFF. As DNA, the CDR3 is TGTGCCAGCAGCCTTAGAGCTAGGGGCCCGAACACCGGGGAGCTGTTTTTT. The chain is built from TRBV7-9 and TRBJ2-2; D may be TRBD1 (5 bases). The CDR3 runs to 17 residues. The V gene's germline CDR1 is SEHNR and CDR2 FQNEAQ (reference sequence). V lost 5 bases and J 0 bases, leaving 16 bases between the germline ends. Complete variable domain (other parts from reference TRBV7-9 and TRBJ2-2): DTGVSQNPRHKITKRGQNVTFRCDPISEHNRLYWYRQTLGQGPEFLTYFQNEAQLEKSRLLSDRFSAERPKGSFSTLEIQRTEQGDSAMYLCASSLRARGPNTGELFFGEGSRLTVL.

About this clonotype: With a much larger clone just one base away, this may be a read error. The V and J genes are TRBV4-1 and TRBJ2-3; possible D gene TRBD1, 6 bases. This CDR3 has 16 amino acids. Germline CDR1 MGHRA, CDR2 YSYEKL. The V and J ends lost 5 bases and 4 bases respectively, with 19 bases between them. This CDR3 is CASSAQTGWDPDTQYF. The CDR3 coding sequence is TGCGCCAGCAGCGCCCAGACAGGTTGGGACCCAGATACGCAGTATTTT.

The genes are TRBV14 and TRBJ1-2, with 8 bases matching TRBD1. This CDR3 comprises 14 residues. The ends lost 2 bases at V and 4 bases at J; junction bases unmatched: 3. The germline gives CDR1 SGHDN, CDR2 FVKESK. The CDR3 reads CASSQRDRPYGYTF. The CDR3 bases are TGTGCCAGCAGCCAAAGGGACAGGCCCTATGGCTACACCTTC.

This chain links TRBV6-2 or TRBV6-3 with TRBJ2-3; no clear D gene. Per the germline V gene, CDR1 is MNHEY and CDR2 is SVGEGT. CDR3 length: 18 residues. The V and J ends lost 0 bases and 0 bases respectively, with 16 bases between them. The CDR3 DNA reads TGTGCCAGCAGTTACTCGATTTTTGAGGAATCTAGCACAGATACGCAGTATTTT. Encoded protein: CASSYSIFEESSTDTQYF.

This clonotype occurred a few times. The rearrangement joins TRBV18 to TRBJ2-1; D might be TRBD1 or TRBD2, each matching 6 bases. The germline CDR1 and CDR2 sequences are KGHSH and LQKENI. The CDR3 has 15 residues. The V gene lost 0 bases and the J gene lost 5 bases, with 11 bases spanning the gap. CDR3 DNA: TGTGCCAGCTCACCACCGGGGGGCATTGACAATGAGCAGTTCTTC. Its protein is CASSPPGGIDNEQFF.

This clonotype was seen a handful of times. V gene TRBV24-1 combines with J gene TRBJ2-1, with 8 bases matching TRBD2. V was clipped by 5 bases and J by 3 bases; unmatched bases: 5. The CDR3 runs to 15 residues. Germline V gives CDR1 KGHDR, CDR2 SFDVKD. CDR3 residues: CATSGVRGGYNEQFF. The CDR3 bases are TGTGCCACCAGTGGAGTTCGGGGGGGCTACAATGAGCAGTTCTTC.

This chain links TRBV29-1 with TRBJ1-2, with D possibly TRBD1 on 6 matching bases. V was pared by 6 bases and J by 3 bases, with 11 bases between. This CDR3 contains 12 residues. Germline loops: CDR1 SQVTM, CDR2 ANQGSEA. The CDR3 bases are TGCAGCGTCCACAGGGACCACTATGGCTACACCTTC. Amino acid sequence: CSVHRDHYGYTF.

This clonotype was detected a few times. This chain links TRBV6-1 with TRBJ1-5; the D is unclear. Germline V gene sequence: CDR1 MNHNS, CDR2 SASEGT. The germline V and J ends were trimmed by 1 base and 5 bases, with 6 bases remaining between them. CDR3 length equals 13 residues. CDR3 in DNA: TGTGCCAGCAGTGAAGACACAGATCAGCCCCAGCATTTT. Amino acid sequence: CASSEDTDQPQHF.

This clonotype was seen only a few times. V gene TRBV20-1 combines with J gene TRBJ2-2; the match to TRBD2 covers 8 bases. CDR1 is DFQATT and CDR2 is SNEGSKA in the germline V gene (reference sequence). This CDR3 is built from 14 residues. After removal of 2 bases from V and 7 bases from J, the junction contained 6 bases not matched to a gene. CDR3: CSARSGGVIGELFF. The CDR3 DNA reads TGCAGTGCTAGATCCGGGGGGGTCATCGGGGAGCTGTTTTTT.

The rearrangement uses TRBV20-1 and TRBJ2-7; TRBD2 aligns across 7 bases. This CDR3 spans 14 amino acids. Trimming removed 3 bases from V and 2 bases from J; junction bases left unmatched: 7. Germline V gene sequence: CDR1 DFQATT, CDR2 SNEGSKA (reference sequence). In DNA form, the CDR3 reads TGCAGTGCTAGCCCTAGCGGTTTGACCTACGAGCAGTACTTC. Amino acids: CSASPSGLTYEQYF.